Following are 2 T cell receptor beta chains from one sample sequenced in a study of PD-L1 blockade in urothelial cancer. Time point here: pretreatment peripheral blood. TCRdb's table, derived via immunoSEQ multiplex PCR, lists solely in-frame clones and lacks some. The table lists under 95,000 clones, more than 75% of them singletons. This material consisted of PBMCs, taken around atezolizumab (anti-PD-L1) treatment. The receptors shown here come from a man in his sixties with urothelial cancer.

The gene calls are TRBV7-8 and TRBJ1-1; D is unclear. The CDR3 covers 13 residues. V lost 2 bases, J lost 3 bases, and 7 bases lay in between. Per the germline V gene, CDR1 is SGHVS and CDR2 is FQNEAQ. The CDR3 loop is CASSLTRDTEAFF. CDR3 nucleotides: TGTGCCAGCAGCTTAACCCGAGACACTGAAGCTTTCTTT.

The chain couples TRBV10-3 to TRBJ2-1, with D perhaps TRBD2 (6 bases). V shed 4 bases and J shed 3 bases, with 10 bases lying between them. The CDR3 sequence is 14 residues long. Germline V lookup: CDR1 ENHRY, CDR2 SYGVKD. The CDR3 coding sequence is TGTGCCATCAGTGTGGGACTCGTCTACAATGAGCAGTTCTTC. It translates to CAISVGLVYNEQFF.